These 20 T cell receptor beta chains were all obtained from the same sample, sequenced in a study of glioma-infiltrating T cells after dendritic cell vaccination. Here immunoSEQ multiplex PCR was the method, and the copy in TCRdb shows in-frame clones only, minus some. Found here are 65,000 or so clones, around 86% of them singletons; the top ten hold around a tenth. This sample's time point: after dendritic cell vaccination, including at tumor progression/relapse. The sequences come from blood, collected after dendritic cell vaccination. The origin of the receptors is a human donor with glioblastoma.

This rearrangement joins TRBV19 to TRBJ1-2; D is uncertain. Germline CDR1 reads LNHDA; CDR2 reads SQIVND (reference sequence). The CDR3 extends over 12 amino acids. V lost 11 bases, J lost 5 bases, and 15 bases lay in between. The CDR3, as DNA: TGTGCCGCGGCAACTGGCGGGTATGGCTACACCTTC. Translating it yields CAAATGGYGYTF.

This chain joins TRBV25-1 and TRBJ2-7, with 7 bases lining up with TRBD1. The ends lost 1 base at V and 3 bases at J; junction bases unmatched: 12. Germline assignment: CDR1 MGHDK and CDR2 SYGVNS. The CDR3 is 17 residues long. The DNA of the CDR3 is TGTGCCAGCAGTGAATCCCTTGAGGGACAGCTTAACTACGAGCAGTACTTC. The encoded protein is CASSESLEGQLNYEQYF.

Of note for this clone: Other DNA sequences in the same sample also yield this CDR3. This chain uses TRBV7-9 with TRBJ2-7; 11 nucleotides align to TRBD2. The trim removed 1 base at V and 1 base at J, leaving 0 bases unmatched. Germline CDR1 reads SEHNR; CDR2 reads FQNEAQ (reference sequence). The CDR3 runs 15 residues. CDR3 coding DNA: TGTGCCAGCAGCTTAGGACTAGCGGGATCCTACGAGCAGTACTTC. Amino acid sequence: CASSLGLAGSYEQYF.

The chain links TRBV5-4 to TRBJ2-7; 7 nucleotides agree with TRBD2. CDR1 SGHNT and CDR2 YYREEE come from the germline V gene (reference sequence). The V and J ends lost 0 bases and 9 bases, in that order; junction bases with no gene match: 3. This CDR3 region has 12 residues. This CDR3 reads CASSLGTSRQYF. In DNA, the CDR3 is TGTGCCAGCAGCTTGGGGACTAGTCGGCAGTACTTC.

This clone occurred once. V and J are TRBV7-8 and TRBJ2-5; possibly TRBD2 for D (6 bases). The CDR3 has 17 amino acids. Germline V lookup: CDR1 SGHVS, CDR2 FQNEAQ. Trimming took 1 base from V and 0 from J, leaving 15 bases between them. The CDR3, as DNA: TGTGCCAGCAGCTTAGTCGGGGGTGCAGGGAACCAAGAGACCCAGTACTTC. This translates into CASSLVGGAGNQETQYF.

The genes are TRBV9 and TRBJ1-3; D unclear. CDR1 SGDLS and CDR2 YYNGEE come from the germline V gene. Trimming removed 0 bases at V and 4 bases at J, with 14 bases between. The CDR3 sequence is 16 residues long. CDR3 sequence: CASSVGQVSTGNTIYF. CDR3 coding DNA: TGTGCCAGCAGCGTAGGGCAGGTATCAACGGGAAACACCATATATTTT.

This clone occurred a few times. V usage is TRBV30 and J usage is TRBJ1-1; no clear D gene. Germline V lookup: CDR1 GTSNPN, CDR2 SVGIG (reference sequence). This CDR3 is built from 15 residues. Trimming cost V 2 bases and J 6 bases, with 19 bases left between them. The CDR3 DNA follows: TGTGCCTGGAGTCGAGGGATCAACGTAGGCGCTGAAGCTTTCTTT. It is translated as CAWSRGINVGAEAFF.

This clone occurred once. The chain employs TRBV6-5 and TRBJ2-2; D not resolved. Trimming removed 4 bases at V and 7 bases at J, with 13 bases between. Looked up from germline, CDR1 is MNHEY and CDR2 is SVGAGI. The CDR3 loop spans 14 amino acids. The CDR3, as DNA: TGTGCCAGCAGTTGGTCTAACGAAAGCGGGGAGCTGTTTTTT. Its translation is CASSWSNESGELFF.

The chain combines TRBV4-1 with TRBJ2-7, with a possible D match to TRBD2 (5 bases). V was pared by 0 bases and J by 3 bases, with 12 bases between. In germline, CDR1 is MGHRA, CDR2 YSYEKL. This CDR3 contains 15 residues. As DNA, the CDR3 is TGCGCCAGCAGCCAAGAGTGGCTAGCAGTCTACGAGCAGTACTTC. Amino acids: CASSQEWLAVYEQYF.

This clone was counted a few times. V is TRBV19 and J is TRBJ1-1, with D possibly being TRBD1 (6 bases). CDR1 and CDR2 (germline): LNHDA, SQIVND (reference sequence). Trimming pared 7 bases from V and 3 bases from J, leaving 18 bases between. This CDR3 is built from 15 residues. The CDR3 reads CASNRNGGGHTEAFF. Here the CDR3 DNA reads TGTGCCAGTAATCGAAACGGCGGGGGGCACACTGAAGCTTTCTTT. The variable domain in full, with the rest retrieved from reference TRBV19 and TRBJ1-1, is DGGITQSPKYLFRKEGQNVTLSCEQNLNHDAMYWYRQDPGQGLRLIYYSQIVNDFQKGDIAEGYSVSREKKESFPLTVTSAQKNPTAFYLCASNRNGGGHTEAFFGQGTRLTVV.

V is TRBV9 and J is TRBJ2-4, with D hard to call. Germline V lookup: CDR1 SGDLS, CDR2 YYNGEE. Trimming cost V 0 bases and J 0 bases, with 13 bases left between them. The CDR3 contains 17 residues. As DNA, the CDR3 is TGTGCCAGCAGCGTAGTTCCAGATCTTTTAGCCAAAAACATTCAGTACTTC. Its protein is CASSVVPDLLAKNIQYF.

The V and J genes are TRBV30 and TRBJ1-2; possible D gene TRBD1, 6 bases. With 2 bases removed from V and 8 bases from J, the gap between germline ends came to 12 bases. The CDR3 is 12 amino acids. From germline, CDR1 is GTSNPN and CDR2 SVGIG (reference sequence). The CDR3 reads CAWSSGAGGYTF. CDR3 nucleotides: TGTGCCTGGAGTTCAGGGGCCGGCGGCTACACCTTC.

The genes are TRBV19 and TRBJ2-3; D might be TRBD1 (7 bases). CDR1 and CDR2 from the germline V gene are LNHDA and SQIVND (reference sequence). The CDR3 is 14 residues long. The V end was cut by 10 bases, the J end by 1 base, with 15 bases between. CDR3 residues: CATSGGGGTDTQYF. Written as DNA, the CDR3 is TGTGCCACCTCCGGAGGGGGCGGCACAGATACGCAGTATTTT.

V usage is TRBV19 and J usage is TRBJ1-5; TRBD1 agrees at 8 bases. Unmatched junction bases numbered 11, after V lost 7 bases and J lost 3 bases. Per germline, CDR1 LNHDA and CDR2 SQIVND (reference sequence). The CDR3 sequence is 16 residues long. The CDR3 sequence is CASTKADRAFNQPQHF. The CDR3 DNA sequence: TGTGCCAGTACCAAAGCGGACAGGGCCTTCAATCAGCCCCAGCATTTT.

The V gene is TRBV19, the J gene TRBJ1-6; TRBD1 aligns across 11 bases. V lost 7 bases, J lost 4 bases, and 12 bases stayed unmatched. There are 18 residues in the CDR3. Per germline, CDR1 LNHDA and CDR2 SQIVND (reference sequence). The CDR3 coding sequence is TGTGCCAGTATGCCCGAGCGGACAGGGGGCCCTTATAATTCACCCCTCCACTTT. Translated: CASMPERTGGPYNSPLHF.

This rearrangement joins TRBV9 to TRBJ2-7, with 12 bases lining up with TRBD1. The CDR3 length is 14 residues. Germline loops: CDR1 SGDLS, CDR2 YYNGEE. Trimming at V came to 3 bases and at J to 5 bases, leaving 3 bases not matched to a gene. CDR3 amino acids: CASSGGTGGNEQYF. For the CDR3, the DNA is TGTGCCAGCAGCGGAGGGACAGGGGGCAACGAGCAGTACTTC.

The gene calls are TRBV27 and TRBJ2-1, with TRBD2 matching over 7 bases. Losses at the gene ends were 10 bases for V and 4 bases for J; bases not matched to a gene: 13. The CDR3 loop spans 15 amino acids. Germline V gene sequence: CDR1 MNHEY, CDR2 SMNVEV (reference sequence). The CDR3 spells CATYPSGLPYNEQFF. CDR3 sequence (DNA): TGTGCCACCTACCCCTCGGGACTACCTTACAATGAGCAGTTCTTC.

In this sample, this clone turned up once. The chain employs TRBV7-8 and TRBJ1-5; 10 positions agree with TRBD1. This CDR3 is built from 15 residues. Losses at the gene ends were 5 bases for V and 6 bases for J; bases not matched to a gene: 7. Per germline, CDR1 SGHVS and CDR2 FQNEAQ. CDR3 in DNA: TGTGCCAGCAGCGATAGACAGGGGGCTCTTCAGCCCCAGCATTTT. Its protein product is CASSDRQGALQPQHF.

V is TRBV5-8 and J is TRBJ1-2; D not resolved. In germline, CDR1 is SGHTS, CDR2 YDEGEE. The V and J ends lost 0 bases and 4 bases respectively, with 16 bases between them. CDR3 length: 16 amino acids. Written as DNA, the CDR3 is TGTGCCAGCAGCTTGGCCCCGAGGGCGGTGGCCTATGGCTACACCTTC. Its translation is CASSLAPRAVAYGYTF. The entire variable domain, with the rest obtained from reference TRBV5-8 and TRBJ1-2, is as follows: EAGVTQSPTHLIKTRGQQATLRCSPISGHTSVYWYQQALGLGLQFLLWYDEGEERNRGNFPPRFSGRQFPNYSSELNVNALELEDSALYLCASSLAPRAVAYGYTFGSGTRLTVV.

J is TRBJ1-1 and V is TRBV11-3; the D is unclear. Per the germline V gene, CDR1 is SGHNT and CDR2 is YENEEA. This CDR3 comprises 13 residues. V was shortened by 2 bases and J by 3 bases, with 7 bases between the two germline ends. The chain's CDR3 is CASSLSVYTEAFF. The CDR3 bases are TGTGCCAGCAGCTTATCGGTTTACACTGAAGCTTTCTTT.